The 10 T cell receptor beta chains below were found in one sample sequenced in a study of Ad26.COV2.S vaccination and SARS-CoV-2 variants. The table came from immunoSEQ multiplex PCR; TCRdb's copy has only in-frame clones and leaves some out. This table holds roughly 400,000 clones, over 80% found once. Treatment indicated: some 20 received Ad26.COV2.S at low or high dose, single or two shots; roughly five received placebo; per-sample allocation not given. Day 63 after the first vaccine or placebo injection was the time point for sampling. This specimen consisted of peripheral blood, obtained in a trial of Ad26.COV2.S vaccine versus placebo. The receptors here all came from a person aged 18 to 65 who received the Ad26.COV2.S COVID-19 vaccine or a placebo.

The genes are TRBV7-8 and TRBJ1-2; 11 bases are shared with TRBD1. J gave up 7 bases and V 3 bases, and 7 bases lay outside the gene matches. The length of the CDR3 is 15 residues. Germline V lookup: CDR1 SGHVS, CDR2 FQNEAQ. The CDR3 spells CASSFGQGAMGGYTF. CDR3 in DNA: TGTGCCAGCAGCTTCGGACAGGGGGCGATGGGTGGCTACACCTTC.

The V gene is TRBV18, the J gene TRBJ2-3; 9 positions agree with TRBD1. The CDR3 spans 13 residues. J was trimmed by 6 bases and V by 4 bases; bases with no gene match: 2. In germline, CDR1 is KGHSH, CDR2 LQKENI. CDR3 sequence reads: CASSRGTGDTQYF. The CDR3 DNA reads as TGTGCCAGCTCACGAGGGACAGGGGATACGCAGTATTTT.

CDR3 DNA: TGTGCCAGCAGTTTAATAGGCAGCGGGGAGCTGTTTTTT. Translation gives CASSLIGSGELFF. The chain links TRBV28 to TRBJ2-2; D uncertain. Germline CDR1 and CDR2: MDHEN and SYDVKM. There are 13 residues in the CDR3. Trimming shortened V by 2 bases and J by 7 bases, and 8 bases separated the two germline ends. Variable domain in full (rest from reference TRBV28 and TRBJ2-2): DVKVTQSSRYLVKRTGEKVFLECVQDMDHENMFWYRQDPGLGLRLIYFSYDVKMKEKGDIPEGYSVSREKKERFSLILESASTNQTSMYLCASSLIGSGELFFGEGSRLTVL.

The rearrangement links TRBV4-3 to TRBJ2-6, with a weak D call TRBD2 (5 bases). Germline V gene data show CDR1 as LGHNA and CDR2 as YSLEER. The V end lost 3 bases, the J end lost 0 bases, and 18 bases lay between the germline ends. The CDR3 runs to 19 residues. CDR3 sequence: CASSQLVRIGSSGANVLTF. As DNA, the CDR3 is TGCGCCAGCAGCCAGCTCGTGAGAATTGGGAGCTCTGGGGCCAACGTCCTGACTTTC.

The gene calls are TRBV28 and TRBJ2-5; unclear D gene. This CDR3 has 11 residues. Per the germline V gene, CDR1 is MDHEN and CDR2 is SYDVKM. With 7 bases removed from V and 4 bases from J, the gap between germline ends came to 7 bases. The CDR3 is CASILGETQYF. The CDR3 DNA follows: TGTGCCAGCATTCTCGGAGAGACCCAGTACTTC.

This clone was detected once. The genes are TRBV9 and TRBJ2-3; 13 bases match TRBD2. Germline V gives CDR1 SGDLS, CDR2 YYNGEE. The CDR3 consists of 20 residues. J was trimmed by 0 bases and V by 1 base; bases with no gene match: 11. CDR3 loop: CASSVRSGTSGESSTDTQYF. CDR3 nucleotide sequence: TGTGCCAGCAGCGTACGTTCCGGGACTAGCGGGGAATCTAGCACAGATACGCAGTATTTT.

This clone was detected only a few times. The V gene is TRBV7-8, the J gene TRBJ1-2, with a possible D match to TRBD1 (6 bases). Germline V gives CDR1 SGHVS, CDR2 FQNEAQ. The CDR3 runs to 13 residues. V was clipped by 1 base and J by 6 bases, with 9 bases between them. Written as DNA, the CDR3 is TGTGCCAGCAGCTTAGGGGGGCAGAATGGCTACACCTTC. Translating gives CASSLGGQNGYTF.

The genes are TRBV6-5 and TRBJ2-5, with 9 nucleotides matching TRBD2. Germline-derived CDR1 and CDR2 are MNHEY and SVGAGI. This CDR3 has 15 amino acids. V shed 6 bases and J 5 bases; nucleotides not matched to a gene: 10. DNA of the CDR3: TGTGCCAGCAGCGCCGGGACTAGCTTTTGGGAGACCCAGTACTTC. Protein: CASSAGTSFWETQYF.

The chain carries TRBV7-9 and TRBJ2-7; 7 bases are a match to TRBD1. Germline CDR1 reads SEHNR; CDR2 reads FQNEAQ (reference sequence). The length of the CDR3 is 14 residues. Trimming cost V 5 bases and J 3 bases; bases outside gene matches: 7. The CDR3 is CASSGSGTDYEQYF. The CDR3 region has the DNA TGTGCCAGCAGCGGTTCCGGGACAGACTACGAGCAGTACTTC.

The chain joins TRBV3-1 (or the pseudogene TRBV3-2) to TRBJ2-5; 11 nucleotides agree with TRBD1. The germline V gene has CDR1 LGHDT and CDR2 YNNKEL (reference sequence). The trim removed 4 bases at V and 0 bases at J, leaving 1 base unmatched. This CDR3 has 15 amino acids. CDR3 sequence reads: CASSRDRGYQETQYF. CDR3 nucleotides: TGTGCCAGCAGCCGGGACAGGGGGTACCAAGAGACCCAGTACTTC.